This T cell receptor (beta chain) came from a study of cytomegalovirus exposure and HLA in healthy donors. The CDR3 spans 15 residues. J was trimmed by 0 bases and V by 2 bases; bases with no gene match: 3. The germline gives CDR1 SGHRS, CDR2 YFSETQ. The PCR ran on 60 Vbeta and 13 Jbeta primers. Assay used: immunoSEQ multiplex PCR; TCRdb lists only in-frame clones, some missing. The table includes about 160,000 clones, about 79% detected once. The TCR originated in a woman aged 45-59 years in good health and CMV-seropositive. The sequencing sample was made of PBMCs. This chain links TRBV5-1 with TRBJ2-3; the match to TRBD2 covers 7 bases. In DNA, the CDR3 is TGCGCCAGCAGCTTAGCGGGGACTAGCACAGATACGCAGTATTTT. This translates into CASSLAGTSTDTQYF.